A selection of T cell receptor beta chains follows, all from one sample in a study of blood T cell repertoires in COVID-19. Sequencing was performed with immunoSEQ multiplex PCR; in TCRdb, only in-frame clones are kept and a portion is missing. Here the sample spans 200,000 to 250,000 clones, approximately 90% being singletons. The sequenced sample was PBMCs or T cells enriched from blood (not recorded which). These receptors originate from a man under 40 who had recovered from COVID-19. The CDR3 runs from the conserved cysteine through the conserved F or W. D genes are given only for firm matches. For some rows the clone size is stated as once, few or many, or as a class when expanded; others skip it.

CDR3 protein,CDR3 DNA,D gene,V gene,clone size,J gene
CASSPGGGGTQYF,TGTGCCAGCAGCCCAGGGGGAGGAGGGACCCAGTACTTC,NA,TRBV7-8,few,TRBJ2-5
CASSRSTGMSYEQYF,TGTGCCAGCAGTAGGTCGACAGGAATGTCCTACGAGCAGTACTTC,NA,TRBV6-5,NA,TRBJ2-7
CSVDVFITQYF,TGCAGCGTTGATGTGTTTATTACGCAGTATTTT,NA,TRBV29-1,NA,TRBJ2-3
CASTFGSGVTDTQYF,TGTGCCAGCACCTTCGGTAGCGGGGTAACAGATACGCAGTATTTT,TRBD2,TRBV7-2,NA,TRBJ2-3
CASSLSSGLERGGQFF,TGTGCCAGCAGCTTATCAAGTGGACTAGAGAGAGGGGGGCAGTTCTTC,NA,TRBV7-2,NA,TRBJ2-1
CASSDVVRVHPYEQYF,TGTGCCAGCAGTGATGTTGTCAGGGTTCACCCCTACGAGCAGTACTTC,NA,TRBV2,NA,TRBJ2-7
CASNWASSTGELFF,TGTGCCAGCAACTGGGCCAGCAGCACCGGGGAGCTGTTTTTT,NA,TRBV2,NA,TRBJ2-2
CASSTDRGLYLGEQFF,TGTGCCAGCAGCACAGACAGGGGTTTGTATTTAGGTGAGCAGTTCTTC,TRBD1,TRBV7-2,NA,TRBJ2-1
CASSFPHTDTQYF,TGTGCCAGCAGTTTCCCCCACACAGATACGCAGTATTTT,NA,TRBV28,NA,TRBJ2-3
CAIGRGIDQPQHF,TGTGCCATCGGGAGAGGGATTGATCAGCCCCAGCATTTT,NA,TRBV10-3,NA,TRBJ1-5
CASSLGGEAFF,TGCGCCAGCAGCCTAGGGGGTGAAGCTTTCTTT,NA,TRBV4-1,NA,TRBJ1-1
CASSRLATETQYF,TGTGCCAGCAGCAGACTAGCTACGGAGACCCAGTACTTC,TRBD2,TRBV3-1/TRBV3-2,once,TRBJ2-5
CASSFTSGGISEQYF,TGTGCCAGCAGCTTTACTAGCGGGGGGATAAGCGAGCAGTACTTC,TRBD2,TRBV13,NA,TRBJ2-7
CASSRRGTSGGVTQYF,TGTGCCAGCAGCCGTCGTGGGACTAGCGGGGGGGTGACGCAGTATTTT,TRBD2,TRBV7-9,NA,TRBJ2-3
CATSYVRTGGFYEQYF,TGTGCCACCAGCTATGTCCGGACAGGGGGTTTCTACGAGCAGTACTTC,TRBD1,TRBV15,NA,TRBJ2-7
CSANGRQEQFF,TGCAGTGCTAATGGGCGTCAGGAGCAGTTCTTC,NA,TRBV20-1,few,TRBJ2-1
CASNRLLPSYEQYF,TGTGCCAGTAATCGTCTACTGCCCTCCTACGAGCAGTACTTC,NA,TRBV19,NA,TRBJ2-7
CASSSLGFLYGYTF,TGTGCCAGCAGCTCGCTCGGGTTTCTCTATGGCTACACCTTC,NA,TRBV7-9,NA,TRBJ1-2
CASTRASGETNEQFF,TGTGCCAGCACCCGAGCTAGCGGGGAGACCAATGAGCAGTTCTTC,TRBD2,TRBV9,NA,TRBJ2-1
CASSNPRGGAFRYTF,TGTGCCAGCAGTAACCCCCGAGGGGGCGCCTTTAGATACACCTTC,TRBD1,TRBV6-2/TRBV6-3,few,TRBJ1-2
CASRPVDFSYNEQFF,TGTGCCAGTAGACCAGTTGACTTCTCCTACAATGAGCAGTTCTTC,NA,TRBV19,NA,TRBJ2-1
CASLRGEYEQYF,TGTGCCAGCCTTCGGGGGGAGTACGAGCAGTACTTC,TRBD2,TRBV6-5,NA,TRBJ2-7
CATMSNYGYTF,TGTGCCACCATGTCCAACTATGGCTACACCTTC,NA,TRBV27,NA,TRBJ1-2
CASSSGTGGRRTEAFF,TGTGCCAGCTCATCCGGGACAGGGGGTAGGAGGACTGAAGCTTTCTTT,TRBD1,TRBV18,NA,TRBJ1-1
CASSLGDGGNTIYF,TGCGCCAGCAGCTTAGGCGACGGGGGAAACACCATATATTTT,NA,TRBV5-1,once,TRBJ1-3
CATSRDLYNYPREKLFF,TGTGCCACCAGCAGAGATCTCTACAACTACCCAAGGGAAAAACTGTTTTTT,NA,TRBV15,NA,TRBJ1-4
CASGRDRGDTQYF,TGTGCCAGCGGCCGGGACAGGGGCGATACGCAGTATTTT,TRBD1,TRBV7-8,NA,TRBJ2-3
CAISIQESGYTEAFF,TGTGCCATCAGTATACAGGAGTCCGGTTACACTGAAGCTTTCTTT,NA,TRBV10-3,NA,TRBJ1-1
CASSLEYSGTDKETQYF,TGTGCCAGCAGCTTGGAATATTCCGGGACAGACAAAGAGACCCAGTACTTC,TRBD1,TRBV5-4,NA,TRBJ2-5
CASSRSGNTEAFF,TGTGCCAGCAGCCGTAGCGGGAACACTGAAGCTTTCTTT,NA,TRBV7-6,NA,TRBJ1-1
CASSPSSGRAFEQFF,TGTGCCAGCAGTCCCTCTAGCGGGAGGGCGTTTGAGCAGTTCTTC,TRBD2,TRBV28,NA,TRBJ2-1
CASSQGGLTGQGIDQPQHF,TGTGCCAGCAGCCAAGGGGGATTGACGGGACAGGGAATCGATCAGCCCCAGCATTTT,TRBD1,TRBV7-9,NA,TRBJ1-5
CASSSGSTDTEAFF,TGTGCCAGCAGCTCAGGAAGTACGGACACTGAAGCTTTCTTT,NA,TRBV7-3,NA,TRBJ1-1
CASSLERSGTNYGYTF,TGTGCCAGCAGCTTAGAACGGTCGGGTACTAACTATGGCTACACCTTC,NA,TRBV11-3,NA,TRBJ1-2
CASSPLRTTDTQYF,TGTGCCAGCTCACCCCTGAGAACCACAGATACGCAGTATTTT,NA,TRBV18,once,TRBJ2-3
CASARRRGQVFDEQYF,TGTGCCAGCGCTAGGCGGAGGGGACAGGTTTTCGACGAGCAGTACTTC,TRBD1,TRBV27,once,TRBJ2-7
CASNTPGQGLTNTGELFF,TGTGCCAGCAATACTCCGGGACAGGGACTTACAAACACCGGGGAGCTGTTTTTT,TRBD1,TRBV28,NA,TRBJ2-2
CASSQDLGRGRVNYGYTF,TGCGCCAGCAGCCAAGACCTAGGCAGGGGACGGGTCAACTATGGCTACACCTTC,NA,TRBV4-3,NA,TRBJ1-2
CASGVAGPYNEQFF,TGTGCTAGTGGGGTGGCAGGGCCCTACAATGAGCAGTTCTTC,NA,TRBV12-5,NA,TRBJ2-1
CASSMTANYGYTF,TGTGCCAGCAGCATGACAGCAAACTATGGCTACACCTTC,NA,TRBV6-5,NA,TRBJ1-2
CATDGEGRNTEAFF,TGTGCCACAGACGGGGAGGGCCGGAACACTGAAGCTTTCTTT,NA,TRBV28,once,TRBJ1-1
CASSYGQGGNQPQHF,TGTGCCAGCAGCTACGGACAGGGCGGCAATCAGCCCCAGCATTTT,TRBD1,TRBV7-2,NA,TRBJ1-5
CASSIRTGGYGDTQYF,TGTGCCAGTAGTATAAGGACAGGGGGCTACGGAGATACGCAGTATTTT,TRBD1,TRBV19,NA,TRBJ2-3
CASSVQDNYGYTF,TGTGCCAGCAGCGTACAGGATAACTATGGCTACACCTTC,NA,TRBV9,NA,TRBJ1-2
CASSFEPGHSNQPQHF,TGCGCCAGCAGCTTTGAACCGGGACACAGCAATCAGCCCCAGCATTTT,NA,TRBV5-1,NA,TRBJ1-5
CASSVQDIHNGNTIYF,TGTGCCAGCAGTGTTCAAGACATCCATAATGGAAACACCATATATTTT,NA,TRBV2,once,TRBJ1-3
CASSLDAGSADTQYF,TGTGCCAGCAGTCTAGACGCTGGATCAGCAGATACGCAGTATTTT,NA,TRBV6-5,many,TRBJ2-3
CAISRSGGQRSYEQYF,TGTGCCATCTCCCGTTCCGGAGGACAGCGCTCCTACGAGCAGTACTTC,NA,TRBV7-9,few,TRBJ2-7